This TCR beta chain originates from a study of T cells in Graves' hyperthyroidism and ophthalmopathy (dated by TCRdb to between 2017 and 2020). About the investigation overall: Peripheral blood was sampled at the time of initial diagnosis, prior to any treatment. Thyroid tissue and blood T-cell repertoires from six Graves' hyperthyroidism patients were also compared in the study. The 95 to 100 discovery patients were randomly divided into training and test sets at a 7:3 ratio. Whether ophthalmopathy could be predicted prospectively was tested in an independent validation cohort made up of roughly 19 hyperthyroidism patients plus 17 patients who later progressed to ophthalmopathy. The paper describes TCR Vbeta CDR3 sequencing of 135 peripheral blood samples, made up of approximately 40 ophthalmopathy patients, some 76 hyperthyroidism patients and about 17 progressor patients. Following sampling, methimazole starting at 30 mg daily was given to hyperthyroidism patients, and high-dose intravenous methylprednisolone was given to ophthalmopathy patients. A discovery cohort of fewer than 110 patients, about 40 with Graves' ophthalmopathy and about 58 with stable Graves' hyperthyroidism, was used to find distinguishing TCR V-J signatures.

Paper-wide results and their limitations: Most expanded thyroid clonotypes (frequency above 0.001) were also found in blood, which suggests that blood repertoires may mirror thyroid immune responses. In validation, the model predicted progression to ophthalmopathy with around 71% sensitivity and about 73% specificity, a median of 6.5 months before onset. In cross-validation, a model built on a 13 V-J signature told ophthalmopathy apart from stable hyperthyroidism with roughly 87% sensitivity and about 81% specificity, and in testing the same model reached 80%/75%. Sample size was not statistically predetermined, and blinding of investigators to group allocation was not performed.

The trim is 2 bases for V and 0 bases for J, with a gap of 11 bases between the germline ends. Via the germline V gene, CDR1 is MDHEN and CDR2 SYDVKM. Including the terminal cysteine and phenylalanine, the CDR3 comprises 17 residues. The sequence is cut down to CDR3 DNA, 51 bases in frame from base 1. This clonotype was seen only a few times. The specificity of this receptor is unknown. No base qualities exist here, and no much larger clone lies one base off it. The TCR beta CDR3 regions were amplified from RNA transcripts. For the first round of RT-PCR on the TCR CDR3, the HTBI primer set was used together with the Qiagen OneStep RT-PCR kit. Libraries were constructed in a second round of multiplex PCR, after which size selection and purification were performed. Libraries were sequenced paired-end with 100 bp reads on an Illumina HiSeq2000. In the source study's methods: Raw data were processed with SOAPnuke, discarding reads with adapters, uncalled bases, mean Phred below 15, or no exact constant-primer or identifier match. High-quality paired reads were merged using COPE v1.2.5, and each unique nucleotide sequence was defined as a clonotype. MiTCR v1.1 was used to align the clonotypes against IMGT TRBV, TRBD and TRBJ reference segments. The analysis included only V-J combinations with a frequency above 0.0001, which together covered more than 98% of the repertoires. A TCS score was defined as the ratio of F50 (clonal expansion) to E x V (chaos), with BLOSUM62-based TCRdist applied between CDR3 peptides within each V-J. Welch's t-statistics and random forest reduced just over 500 V-J features to roughly 13, which were used in a naive Bayes classifier (R e1071). TCRdb reworked the public reads: Q25 trimming with fastp, MiXCR clone assembly, productive beta chains retained. Here each entry gathers all rows of one CDR3 protein and keeps the most common genes and DNA. For this entry, the V and J calls and clone size follow TCRdb and not the study's own pipeline. The sample table shows approximately 630,000 distinct CDR3 sequences, and 15% to 20% are seen once. The ten largest make up 3% to 4.5% of the sample.

Stable Graves' hyperthyroidism was defined as no progression to ophthalmopathy during 18 months of follow-up. Hyperthyroidism patients were aged 18 to 65 years and newly diagnosed, with disease duration of less than 2 months. Exclusion was applied to patients with uncontrolled infections, other autoimmune diseases, pregnancy or lactation. Diagnoses relied on clinical symptoms, serum thyroxine and TRAb, thyroid ultrasound and orbital computed tomography. PBMCs were isolated from about 9.1 ml of fresh peripheral blood by Ficoll-Paque density gradient centrifugation. Total RNA was extracted using Trizol reagent, and RNA quality was assessed on an Agilent 2100 Bioanalyzer.

The chain employs TRBV28 and TRBJ2-6, with the D gene too uncertain to name. The specimen sequenced was blood. The sequence derives from a woman aged 25 to 45 with Graves' hyperthyroidism. In nucleotides, the sequence is TGTGCCAGCAGTTTACCTCTCCCAAGCTCTGGGGCCAACGTCCTGACTTTC. Translated, this gives CASSLPLPSSGANVLTF.